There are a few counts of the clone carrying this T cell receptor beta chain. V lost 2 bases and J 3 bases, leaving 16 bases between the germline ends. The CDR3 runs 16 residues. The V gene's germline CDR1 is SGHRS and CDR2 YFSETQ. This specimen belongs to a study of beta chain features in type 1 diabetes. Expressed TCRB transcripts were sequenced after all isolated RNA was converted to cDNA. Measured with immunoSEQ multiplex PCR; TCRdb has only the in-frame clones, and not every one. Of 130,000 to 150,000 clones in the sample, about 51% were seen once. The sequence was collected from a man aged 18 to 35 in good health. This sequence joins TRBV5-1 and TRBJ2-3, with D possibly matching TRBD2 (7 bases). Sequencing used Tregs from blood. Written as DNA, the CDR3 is TGCGCCAGCAGCTTAGGGGGGGCCTCCGGGACAGATACGCAGTATTTT. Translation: CASSLGGASGTDTQYF.